Following are 30 T cell receptor beta chains from one sample sequenced in a study of cytomegalovirus exposure and HLA in healthy donors. It was with 60 Vbeta and 13 Jbeta primers that the PCR ran. Generated by immunoSEQ multiplex PCR, the TCRdb table keeps only in-frame clones and is missing some. The table includes more than 150,000 clones, 82% detected once. The sequenced material came from PBMCs. The receptors here all came from a man aged 40-50 years in good health and CMV-seronegative.

This clone was recorded once. The V gene is TRBV29-1, the J gene TRBJ2-7; D is ambiguous. The CDR3 is made up of 14 amino acids. Germline V gene lookup returns CDR1 SQVTM and CDR2 ANQGSEA. V was cut by 7 bases and J by 1 base, with 17 bases left in between. The CDR3 coding sequence is TGCAGCGCCCGTAGTTACCCAAGATCCTACGAGCAGTACTTC. As protein: CSARSYPRSYEQYF.

The CDR3 spells CASSSTGVLNTEAFF. In DNA, the CDR3 is TGTGCCAGCAGCTCGACAGGGGTGTTGAACACTGAAGCTTTCTTT. The V gene is TRBV11-2, the J gene TRBJ1-1, with 8 bases identical to TRBD1. The CDR3 totals 15 residues. Germline V gene data show CDR1 as SGHAT and CDR2 as FQNNGV. Trimming cost V 4 bases and J 0 bases; bases outside gene matches: 4.

The chain is built from TRBV29-1 and TRBJ1-4; TRBD1 agrees at 9 bases. Germline V gives CDR1 SQVTM, CDR2 ANQGSEA. This CDR3 spans 15 amino acids. Trimming removed 4 bases from V and 8 bases from J; junction bases left unmatched: 11. CDR3 in amino acids: CSVGTGVRSVEKLFF. The CDR3 bases are TGCAGCGTTGGGACAGGGGTCAGGAGTGTGGAAAAACTGTTTTTT.

The chain is built from TRBV9 and TRBJ2-5; TRBD1 matches 7 bases. V was clipped by 3 bases and J by 1 base; unmatched bases: 12. CDR1 and CDR2 (germline): SGDLS, YYNGEE. This CDR3 has 17 amino acids. Here the CDR3 reads CASSEGVRWDSQETQYF. The CDR3 DNA follows: TGTGCCAGCAGCGAGGGGGTTCGGTGGGACAGCCAAGAGACCCAGTACTTC.

The chain recombines TRBV5-5 with TRBJ1-4; 7 positions match TRBD1. The CDR3 has 16 residues. Germline V lookup: CDR1 SGHKS, CDR2 YYEKEE (reference sequence). J was trimmed by 0 bases and V by 4 bases; bases with no gene match: 6. CDR3 region: CASSPGGVSTNEKLFF. DNA for the CDR3: TGTGCCAGCAGCCCAGGGGGAGTCTCAACTAATGAAAAACTGTTTTTT.

This clone was detected only a few times. V usage is TRBV6-5 and J usage is TRBJ2-2; unclear D gene. V lost 5 bases and J lost 6, with 13 bases in between. The germline V gene encodes CDR1 MNHEY and CDR2 SVGAGI. There are 14 residues in the CDR3. DNA of the CDR3: TGTGCCAGCAGTCCCCCATCACCGGCCGGGGAGCTGTTTTTT. This codes for CASSPPSPAGELFF.

This clone was seen once. This sequence joins TRBV19 and TRBJ2-1; 8 positions agree with TRBD2. The CDR3 is 15 residues long. V lost 1 base, J lost 7 bases, and 6 bases stayed unmatched. CDR1 LNHDA and CDR2 SQIVND come from the germline V gene (reference sequence). This chain's CDR3 is CASSIVAGKGNEQFF. DNA for the CDR3: TGTGCCAGTAGTATAGTAGCGGGAAAGGGGAATGAGCAGTTCTTC.

The V and J genes are TRBV28 and TRBJ2-7; TRBD2 agrees at 15 bases. V was clipped by 5 bases and J by 4 bases; unmatched bases: 6. The germline CDR1 and CDR2 sequences are MDHEN and SYDVKM. The length of the CDR3 is 16 residues. CDR3 protein: CASSARGTSGRYEQYF. CDR3 coding DNA: TGTGCCAGCAGTGCGCGTGGGACTAGCGGGAGGTACGAGCAGTACTTC.

The gene calls are TRBV18 and TRBJ1-2; TRBD1 matches 7 bases. Germline V gene sequence: CDR1 KGHSH, CDR2 LQKENI. The CDR3 sequence is 13 residues long. V lost 6 bases and J lost 5; bases outside the gene matches: 6. CDR3 DNA sequence: TGTGCCAGCTCCCCCGACAGGGAGTATGGCTACACCTTC. Translation gives CASSPDREYGYTF.

V is TRBV4-1 and J is TRBJ1-2; D may be TRBD1 (6 bases). The CDR3 sequence is 14 residues long. V was cut by 0 bases and J by 5 bases, with 10 bases left in between. Germline V gene sequence: CDR1 MGHRA, CDR2 YSYEKL. The CDR3 region has the DNA TGCGCCAGCAGCCAAGAACAGGGCCTATATGGCTACACCTTC. It yields the protein CASSQEQGLYGYTF.

The chain joins TRBV29-1 to TRBJ2-7; TRBD2 might be the D (5 bases). Trimming cost V 6 bases and J 6 bases, with 18 bases left between them. The CDR3 covers 13 residues. CDR1 and CDR2 from the germline V gene are SQVTM and ANQGSEA. CDR3 sequence (DNA): TGCAGCGTGATGGCTGCACCACGGGGCGAGCAGTACTTC. As protein: CSVMAAPRGEQYF.

A few counts support this clone. The chain couples TRBV18 to TRBJ1-1; TRBD1 is a possible D gene (6 bases). Germline CDR1 and CDR2: KGHSH and LQKENI. The CDR3 loop spans 13 amino acids. V dropped 6 bases and J dropped 5 bases, with 13 bases sitting between them. The CDR3 DNA sequence: TGTGCCAGCTCCACGGACAGAGGAACTGAAGCTTTCTTT. It codes for CASSTDRGTEAFF.

The J gene is TRBJ2-6, the V gene TRBV16, with a weak D call TRBD2 (6 bases). Looked up from germline, CDR1 is KGHSY and CDR2 is FQNENV. With 4 bases removed from V and 4 bases from J, the gap between germline ends came to 14 bases. The CDR3 covers 16 residues. In DNA, the CDR3 is TGTGCCAGCAGCCCCTGGGGGGTCTCAGGGGCCAACGTCCTGACTTTC. This codes for CASSPWGVSGANVLTF. Full variable domain (missing parts from reference TRBV16 and TRBJ2-6): GEEVAQTPKHLVRGEGQKAKLYCAPIKGHSYVFWYQQVLKNEFKFLISFQNENVFDETGMPKERFSAKCLPNSPCSLEIQATKLEDSAVYFCASSPWGVSGANVLTFGAGSRLTVL.

The chain recombines TRBV2 with TRBJ2-7; D is undetermined. The CDR3 is 12 amino acids. The V gene's germline CDR1 is SNHLY and CDR2 FYNNEI. The V end was cut by 8 bases, the J end by 6 bases, with 14 bases between. The CDR3 sequence is CASSRVRSEQYF. CDR3 DNA: TGTGCCAGCTCCCGGGTGCGGTCCGAGCAGTACTTC.

V is TRBV11-2 and J is TRBJ2-5; the match to TRBD2 covers 9 bases. CDR1 SGHAT and CDR2 FQNNGV come from the germline V gene. Trimming took 2 bases from V and 5 from J; bases not matched to a gene: 12. The length of the CDR3 is 17 residues. In nucleotides, the CDR3 is TGTGCCAGCAGCTTACGAGGGCGGGAGGGCCCTTTGGAGACCCAGTACTTC. The encoded protein is CASSLRGREGPLETQYF.

J is TRBJ1-1 and V is TRBV7-8; 9 bases agree with TRBD1. The CDR3 length is 14 residues. V shed 6 bases, J shed 9 bases, and the junction held 11 bases outside the gene matches. Germline CDR1 is SGHVS and CDR2 is FQNEAQ. The CDR3 here is CASRLTGGGPQAFF. In DNA, the CDR3 is TGTGCCAGCAGGTTGACAGGGGGAGGGCCCCAAGCTTTCTTT.

V is TRBV9 and J is TRBJ1-1; D not certain. CDR1 is SGDLS, CDR2 YYNGEE, per germline. The CDR3 has 13 residues. Trimming stripped 1 base from V and 5 bases from J, with 9 bases between. CDR3 nucleotides: TGTGCCAGCAGCGTACAGTCCAGAACTGAAGCTTTCTTT. It is translated as CASSVQSRTEAFF.

V usage is TRBV2 and J usage is TRBJ1-2; D is possibly TRBD1 (5 bases). V was trimmed by 8 bases and J by 4 bases, leaving 11 bases between them. Germline V CDR1 and CDR2: SNHLY, FYNNEI. The CDR3 length is 12 residues. This CDR3 is CASGREGYGYTF. The DNA for the CDR3 is TGTGCCAGCGGCAGGGAAGGCTATGGCTACACCTTC.

This sequence joins TRBV5-1 and TRBJ1-5; D remains ambiguous. The ends were cut back, 4 bases at V and 7 bases at J, with 21 bases in the middle. The CDR3 runs 16 residues. Germline CDR1 is SGHRS and CDR2 is YFSETQ. CDR3 region: CASSEGIGSVGQPQHF. The DNA for the CDR3 is TGCGCCAGCAGCGAGGGAATCGGGTCCGTTGGCCAGCCCCAGCATTTT.

The chain joins TRBV4-1 to TRBJ1-2, with 8 nucleotides matching TRBD1. Unmatched junction bases numbered 7, after V lost 4 bases and J lost 3 bases. CDR1 and CDR2 (germline): MGHRA, YSYEKL. CDR3 length equals 15 residues. The CDR3 DNA is TGCGCCAGCAGCCTACGGACAGGGTTGGACTATGGCTACACCTTC. It yields the protein CASSLRTGLDYGYTF.

This rearrangement joins TRBV2 to TRBJ1-5; D is possibly TRBD1 (5 bases). V gave up 7 bases and J gave up 2 bases, with 12 bases separating them. The CDR3 has 14 amino acids. Per the germline V gene, CDR1 is SNHLY and CDR2 is FYNNEI. The CDR3 nucleotides are TGTGCCAGCAACAGCAGGGTGGGCAATCAGCCCCAGCATTTT. Its translation is CASNSRVGNQPQHF.

The J gene is TRBJ2-1, the V gene TRBV29-1; 15 nucleotides match TRBD2. CDR1 and CDR2 from the germline V gene are SQVTM and ANQGSEA. V lost 4 bases, J lost 0 bases, and 4 bases stayed unmatched. The CDR3 is made up of 17 amino acids. The CDR3 DNA follows: TGCAGCGTTGGTGGGACTAGCGGGGGGAGCTCCTACAATGAGCAGTTCTTC. Residues: CSVGGTSGGSSYNEQFF.

This clone was detected a few times. The CDR3 here is CASSFNRLAGAVPYNEQFF. The DNA for the CDR3 is TGTGCCAGCAGTTTCAATAGGCTAGCGGGGGCCGTGCCCTACAATGAGCAGTTCTTC. This sequence joins TRBV7-2 and TRBJ2-1; TRBD2 matches at 10 bases. CDR1 SGHTA and CDR2 FQGNSA come from the germline V gene. The J segment lost 2 bases and the V segment lost 6 bases, leaving 16 bases of the junction unmatched. The CDR3 extends over 19 amino acids.

The genes are TRBV27 and TRBJ1-5; the D gene is possibly TRBD1 (6 bases). V lost 4 bases and J lost 11, with 30 bases in between. The germline CDR1 and CDR2 sequences are MNHEY and SMNVEV (reference sequence). This CDR3 has 18 residues. The CDR3 DNA reads TGTGCCAGCAGTTCGCCGGGACACCCAATTCCTCCAATGACGGCCCAGCATTTT. This codes for CASSSPGHPIPPMTAQHF.

With regard to this clone: The sample carries other DNA sequences with the same CDR3. The V call is TRBV27, the J call TRBJ2-5, with a weak D call TRBD1 (6 bases). The germline V gene encodes CDR1 MNHEY and CDR2 SMNVEV (reference sequence). The CDR3 has 14 residues. Trimming removed 6 bases at V and 2 bases at J, with 13 bases between. CDR3 bases: TGTGCCAGCAGCCACCCAGGGGTTCAAGAGACCCAGTACTTC. It encodes CASSHPGVQETQYF.

J is TRBJ1-2 and V is TRBV12-2; the DNA was not used to check the table's D call, TRBD1. TRBV12-2 is marked as a pseudogene. The CDR3 runs 12 residues. The CDR3 region is CASLPGGDGYTF. CDR3 nucleotide sequence: TGTGCAAGTCTGCCAGGGGGCGATGGCTACACCTTC.

This clone was seen only once. The CDR3 spells CASSTGETKNIQYF. The CDR3 DNA sequence: TGTGCCAGCTCGACAGGGGAGACCAAAAACATTCAGTACTTC. The V gene is TRBV6-1, the J gene TRBJ2-4; TRBD1 aligns across 8 bases. Germline V CDR1 and CDR2: MNHNS, SASEGT. The CDR3 spans 14 residues. Germline trimming cut 8 bases from V and 2 bases from J; bases unmatched to any gene: 5.

This sequence joins TRBV2 and TRBJ2-7; 7 nucleotides line up with TRBD2. The CDR3 covers 14 residues. J lost 2 bases, V lost 7 bases, and 8 bases had no gene match. Germline lookup yields CDR1 SNHLY and CDR2 FYNNEI. The CDR3 bases are TGTGCCAGCAAGTTGGGGGGGGGTACCTACGAGCAGTACTTC. Its translation is CASKLGGGTYEQYF.

The chain uses TRBV5-1 and TRBJ1-6, with D possibly matching TRBD1 (5 bases). Germline values: CDR1 SGHRS, CDR2 YFSETQ. Trimming left V 4 bases short and J 6 bases short, with 17 bases between. The CDR3 loop spans 16 amino acids. For the CDR3, the DNA is TGCGCCAGCAGCACGGGAGGGGCCGGGGGTAATTCACCCCTCCACTTT. Its protein is CASSTGGAGGNSPLHF.

The chain employs TRBV28 and TRBJ2-7; 14 bases fit TRBD2. V dropped 2 bases and J dropped 5; count of bases not matched to a gene: 2. Germline V gene data show CDR1 as MDHEN and CDR2 as SYDVKM. There are 15 residues in the CDR3. The CDR3 DNA reads TGTGCCAGCAGTTTAGGGACTAGCGGGAGAGACGAGCAGTACTTC. Amino acids: CASSLGTSGRDEQYF.